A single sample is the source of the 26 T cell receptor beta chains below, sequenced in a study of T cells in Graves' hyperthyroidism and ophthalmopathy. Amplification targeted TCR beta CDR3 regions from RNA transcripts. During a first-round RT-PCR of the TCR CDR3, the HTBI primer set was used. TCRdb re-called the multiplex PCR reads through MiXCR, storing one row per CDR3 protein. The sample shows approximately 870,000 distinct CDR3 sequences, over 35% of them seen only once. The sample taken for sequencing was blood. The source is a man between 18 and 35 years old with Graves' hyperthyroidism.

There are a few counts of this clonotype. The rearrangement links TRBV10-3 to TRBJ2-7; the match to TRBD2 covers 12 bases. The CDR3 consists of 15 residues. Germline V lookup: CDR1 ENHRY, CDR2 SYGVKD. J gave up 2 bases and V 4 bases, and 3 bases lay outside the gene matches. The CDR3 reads CAISGRTSGTYEQYF. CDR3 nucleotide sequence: TGTGCCATCAGTGGACGGACTAGCGGGACCTACGAGCAGTACTTC.

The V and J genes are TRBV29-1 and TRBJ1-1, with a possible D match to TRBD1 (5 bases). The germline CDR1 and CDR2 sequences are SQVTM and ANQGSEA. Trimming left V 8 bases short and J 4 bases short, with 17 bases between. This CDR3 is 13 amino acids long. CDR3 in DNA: TGCAGCTTAGCCGGGGCGCTTGGCACTGAAGCTTTCTTT. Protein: CSLAGALGTEAFF.

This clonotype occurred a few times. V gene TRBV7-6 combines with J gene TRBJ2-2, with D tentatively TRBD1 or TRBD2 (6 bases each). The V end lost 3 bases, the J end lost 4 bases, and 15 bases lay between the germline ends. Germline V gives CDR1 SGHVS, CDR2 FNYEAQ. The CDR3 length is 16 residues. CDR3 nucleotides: TGTGCCAGCAGCTTGAGAGGGGGGCGGGCCACCGGGGAGCTGTTTTTT. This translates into CASSLRGGRATGELFF. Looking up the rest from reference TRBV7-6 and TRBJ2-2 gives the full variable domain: GAGVSQSPRYKVTKRGQDVALRCDPISGHVSLYWYRQALGQGPEFLTYFNYEAQQDKSGLPNDRFSAERPEGSISTLTIQRTEQRDSAMYRCASSLRGGRATGELFFGEGSRLTVL.

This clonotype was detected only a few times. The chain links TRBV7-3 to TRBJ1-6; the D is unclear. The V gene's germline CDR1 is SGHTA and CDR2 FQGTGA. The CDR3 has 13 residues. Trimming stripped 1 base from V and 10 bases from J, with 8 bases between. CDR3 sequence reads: CASSLRGWSPLHF. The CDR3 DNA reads TGTGCCAGCAGCTTAAGGGGTTGGTCACCCCTCCACTTT. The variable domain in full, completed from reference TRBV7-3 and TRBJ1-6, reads GAGVSQTPSNKVTEKGKYVELRCDPISGHTALYWYRQSLGQGPEFLIYFQGTGAADDSGLPNDRFFAVRPEGSVSTLKIQRTERGDSAVYLCASSLRGWSPLHFGNGTRLTVT.

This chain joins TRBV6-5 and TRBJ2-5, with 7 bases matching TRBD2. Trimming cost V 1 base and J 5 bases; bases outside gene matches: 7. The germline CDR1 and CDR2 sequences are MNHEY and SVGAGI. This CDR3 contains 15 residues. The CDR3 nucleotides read TGTGCCAGCAGTTACTATTTCCAGGGAGGGGAGACCCAGTACTTC. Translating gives CASSYYFQGGETQYF.

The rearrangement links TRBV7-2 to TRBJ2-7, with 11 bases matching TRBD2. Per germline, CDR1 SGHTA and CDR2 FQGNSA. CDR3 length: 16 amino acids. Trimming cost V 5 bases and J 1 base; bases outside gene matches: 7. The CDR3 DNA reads TGTGCCAGCAGCCATTCGACTAGCGGGAATTCCTACGAGCAGTACTTC. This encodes CASSHSTSGNSYEQYF.

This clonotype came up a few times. CDR3 amino acids: CASSPMNAGTETQYF. The CDR3 DNA reads TGTGCCAGCTCACCCATGAATGCAGGGACGGAGACCCAGTACTTC. This chain links TRBV19 with TRBJ2-5, with D perhaps given as TRBD1 or TRBD2 (5 bases each). CDR1 is LNHDA, CDR2 SQIVND, per germline (reference sequence). The CDR3 runs to 15 residues. The ends were cut back, 9 bases at V and 5 bases at J, with 22 bases in the middle.

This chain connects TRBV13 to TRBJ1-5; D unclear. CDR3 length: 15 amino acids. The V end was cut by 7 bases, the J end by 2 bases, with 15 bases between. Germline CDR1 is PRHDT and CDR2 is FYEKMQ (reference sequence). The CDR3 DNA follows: TGTGCCAGCAACTACGGACGGTATGGCAATCAGCCCCAGCATTTT. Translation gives CASNYGRYGNQPQHF.

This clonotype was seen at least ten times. CDR3 region: CASRRQGTGYGYTF. The CDR3 DNA reads TGTGCCAGCAGAAGACAGGGAACGGGTTATGGCTACACCTTC. The chain uses TRBV6-5 and TRBJ1-2; 7 bases fit TRBD1. The CDR3 is 14 amino acids. Germline V gene sequence: CDR1 MNHEY, CDR2 SVGAGI. V trimming: 6 bases; J trimming: 5 bases; junction bases outside the gene matches: 9.

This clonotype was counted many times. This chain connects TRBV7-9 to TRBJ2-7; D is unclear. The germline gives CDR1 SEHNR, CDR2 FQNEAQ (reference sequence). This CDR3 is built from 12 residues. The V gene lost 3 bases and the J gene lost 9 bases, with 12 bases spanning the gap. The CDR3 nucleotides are TGTGCCAGCAGCTTCCAGCAAGGCGGGCAGTACTTC. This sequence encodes CASSFQQGGQYF.

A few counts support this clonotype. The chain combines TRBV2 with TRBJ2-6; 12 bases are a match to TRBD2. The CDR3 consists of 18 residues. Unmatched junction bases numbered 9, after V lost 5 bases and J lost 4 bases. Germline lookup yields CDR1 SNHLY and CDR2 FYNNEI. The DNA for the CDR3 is TGTGCCAGCAGTCTCCGACTAGCGGGGGCGCTGGGGGCCAACGTCCTGACTTTC. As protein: CASSLRLAGALGANVLTF.

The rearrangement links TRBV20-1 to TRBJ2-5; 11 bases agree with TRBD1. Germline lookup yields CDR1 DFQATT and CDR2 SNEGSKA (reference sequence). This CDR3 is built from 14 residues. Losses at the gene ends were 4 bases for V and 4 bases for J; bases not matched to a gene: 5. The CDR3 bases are TGCAGTGCTACTGGACAGGGGGCGGCAGAGACCCAGTACTTC. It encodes CSATGQGAAETQYF.

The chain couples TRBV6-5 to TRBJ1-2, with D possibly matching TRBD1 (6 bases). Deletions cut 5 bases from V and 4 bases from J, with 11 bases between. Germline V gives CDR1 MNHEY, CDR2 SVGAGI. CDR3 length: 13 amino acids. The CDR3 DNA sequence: TGTGCCAGCAGTGCAGGACAGCTCTATGGCTACACCTTC. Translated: CASSAGQLYGYTF.

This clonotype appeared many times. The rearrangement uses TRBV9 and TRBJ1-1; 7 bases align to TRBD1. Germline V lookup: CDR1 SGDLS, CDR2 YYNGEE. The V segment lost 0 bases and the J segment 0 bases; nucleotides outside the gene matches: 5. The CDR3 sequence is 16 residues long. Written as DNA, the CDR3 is TGTGCCAGCAGCGTAGATCAGGGGGGCATGAACACTGAAGCTTTCTTT. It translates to CASSVDQGGMNTEAFF.

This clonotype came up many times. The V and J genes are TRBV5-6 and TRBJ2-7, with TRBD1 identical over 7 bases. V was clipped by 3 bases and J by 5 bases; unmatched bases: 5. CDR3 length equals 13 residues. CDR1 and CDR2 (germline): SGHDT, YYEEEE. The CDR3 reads CASSSGTEDEQYF. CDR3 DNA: TGTGCCAGCAGCTCCGGGACAGAAGACGAGCAGTACTTC.

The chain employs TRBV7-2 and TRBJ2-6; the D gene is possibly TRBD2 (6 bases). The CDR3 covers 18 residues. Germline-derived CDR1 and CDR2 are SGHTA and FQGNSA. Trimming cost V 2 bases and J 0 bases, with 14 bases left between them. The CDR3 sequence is CASSLNLRGSSGANVLTF. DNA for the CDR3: TGTGCCAGCAGCTTAAACCTCCGGGGGTCCTCTGGGGCCAACGTCCTGACTTTC.

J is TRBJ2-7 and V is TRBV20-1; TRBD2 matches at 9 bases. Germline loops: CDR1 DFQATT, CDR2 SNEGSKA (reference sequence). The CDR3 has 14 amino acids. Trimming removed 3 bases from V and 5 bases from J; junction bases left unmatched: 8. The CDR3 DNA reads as TGCAGTGCTAGTCCAAGCGGGAGGCCCCACGAGCAGTACTTC. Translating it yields CSASPSGRPHEQYF.

For the CDR3, the DNA is TGTGCCAGCAGCCCGATCGATCCCCGGGGGCGATGGACTGAAGCTTTCTTT. Translating it yields CASSPIDPRGRWTEAFF. The rearrangement uses TRBV12-3 or TRBV12-4 and TRBJ1-1, with a weak D call TRBD1 (6 bases). Trimming cost V 6 bases and J 5 bases, with 25 bases left between them. The CDR3 loop spans 17 amino acids.

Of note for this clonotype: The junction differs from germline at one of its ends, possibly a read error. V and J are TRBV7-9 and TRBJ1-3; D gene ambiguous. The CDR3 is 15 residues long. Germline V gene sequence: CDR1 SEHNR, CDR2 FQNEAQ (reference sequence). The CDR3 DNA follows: TGTGCCAGCAGTTTAGGAGCGGGCGTTTGGGACACCATATATTTT. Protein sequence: CASSLGAGVWDTIYF.

DNA of the CDR3: TGTGCCAGCAGCCTCCAACCGAGGCCGGGGGAAGCTTTCTTT. Protein sequence: CASSLQPRPGEAFF. V usage is TRBV7-9 and J usage is TRBJ1-1; D remains ambiguous. CDR1 is SEHNR, CDR2 FQNEAQ, per germline (reference sequence). V lost 5 bases, J lost 8 bases, and 18 bases lay in between. The CDR3 is 14 amino acids.

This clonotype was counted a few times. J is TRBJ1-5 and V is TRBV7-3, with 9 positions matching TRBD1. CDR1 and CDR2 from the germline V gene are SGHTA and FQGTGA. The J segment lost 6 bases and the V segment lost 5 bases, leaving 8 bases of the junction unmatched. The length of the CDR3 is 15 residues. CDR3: CASSPGQGGSQPQHF. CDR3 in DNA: TGTGCCAGCAGCCCGGGACAGGGAGGATCTCAGCCCCAGCATTTT.

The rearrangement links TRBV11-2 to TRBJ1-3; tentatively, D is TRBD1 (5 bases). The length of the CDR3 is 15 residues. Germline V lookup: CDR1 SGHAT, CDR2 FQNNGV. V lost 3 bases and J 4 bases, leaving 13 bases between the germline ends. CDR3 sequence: CASSLTRETGNTIYF. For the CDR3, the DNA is TGTGCCAGCAGCTTGACCAGGGAGACAGGAAACACCATATATTTT.

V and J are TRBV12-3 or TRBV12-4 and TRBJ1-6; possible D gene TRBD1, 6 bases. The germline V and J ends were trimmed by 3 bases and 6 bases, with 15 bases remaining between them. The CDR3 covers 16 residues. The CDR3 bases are TGTGCCAGCAGTTTTTTTAGGACAGAGGCTAATTCACCCCTCCACTTT. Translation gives CASSFFRTEANSPLHF.

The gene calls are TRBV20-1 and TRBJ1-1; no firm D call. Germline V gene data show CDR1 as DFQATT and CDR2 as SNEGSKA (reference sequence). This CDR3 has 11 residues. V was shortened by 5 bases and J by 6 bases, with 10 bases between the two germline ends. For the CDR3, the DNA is TGCAGTGCTCTGGATTGGCCTGAAGCTTTCTTT. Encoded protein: CSALDWPEAFF.

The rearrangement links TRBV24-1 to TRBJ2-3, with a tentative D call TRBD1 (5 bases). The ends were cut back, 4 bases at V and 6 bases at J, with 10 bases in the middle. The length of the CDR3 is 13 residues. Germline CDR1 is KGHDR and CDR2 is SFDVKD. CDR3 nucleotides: TGTGCCACCAGTGACCCGACAGTCGATACGCAGTATTTT. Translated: CATSDPTVDTQYF.

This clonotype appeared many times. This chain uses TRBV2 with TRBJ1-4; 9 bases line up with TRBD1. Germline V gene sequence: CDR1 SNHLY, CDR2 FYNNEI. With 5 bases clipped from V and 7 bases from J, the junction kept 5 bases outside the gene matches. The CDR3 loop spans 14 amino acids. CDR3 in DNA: TGTGCCAGCAGTCCACAGGGGGCCCGTGAAAAACTGTTTTTT. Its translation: CASSPQGAREKLFF.